The T cell receptor beta chain under discussion was sequenced for a study of neurological immune-mediated disorders. Germline-derived CDR1 and CDR2 are SNHLY and FYNNEI. V shed 11 bases and J shed 1 base, with 17 bases lying between them. CDR3 length equals 14 residues. By 5'RACE with 10-nucleotide random UMIs, the cDNA was made. TCRdb independently ran MiXCR on the 5' RACE reads; one entry per CDR3 protein. Of 45,000 or so distinct CDR3 sequences in the sample, approximately 11% are singletons; the top ten hold roughly 1.3%. This clonotype was seen repeatedly, ten times or more. Volunteers attending a blood bank in Maryland, USA, served as healthy controls. A total of 2 million PBMCs stored at -80 degrees C provided the unsorted libraries.

The J gene is TRBJ1-1, the V gene TRBV2; the D is unclear. The sample consisted of PBMCs. The TCR originated in a female donor in good health. CDR3 DNA: TGTGCCGTAAACTTTATCCCAGGGAACACTGAAGCTTTCTTT. It codes for CAVNFIPGNTEAFF.